This is a list of T cell receptor beta chains from one sample in a study of CXCR3-negative and CXCR3-positive naive CD8 T cells. TCRdb reprocessed the 5' RACE reads; each CDR3 protein has one entry and no DNA is given. The table lists approximately 100,000 distinct CDR3 sequences, with over 1.5% in the top ten. Sample: naive CXCR3- CD8+ T cells from blood. These receptor sequences come from a human donor in good health. Some clones in this sample may be carry-over from other donors' samples. CDR3s include the opening cysteine and the closing phenylalanine or tryptophan.

>TRBV7-9|TRBJ2-5
CASSGRDVGETQYF
>TRBV6-2/TRBV6-3|TRBJ2-1
CASSWGLAGAAYNEQFF
>TRBV20-1|TRBJ1-1
CSMTPPDVTEAFF
>TRBV7-9|TRBJ2-1
CASSPTSGSSYNEQFF
>TRBV11-3|TRBJ2-1
CASSFPGRPHNEQFF
>TRBV7-8|TRBJ2-5
CASSRVRLAEYQETQYF
>TRBV9|TRBJ1-1
CASSVVTVADTEAFF
>TRBV6-2/TRBV6-3|TRBJ2-5
CASTSWDRVWEEETQYF
>TRBV14|TRBJ2-5
CASSQDSNQETQYF
>TRBV7-6|TRBJ2-3
CASSLVSGGLADTQYF
>TRBV29-1|TRBJ2-1
CSTEGTESYNEQFF
>TRBV29-1|TRBJ2-7
CSLLLAGVEEQYF
>TRBV13|TRBJ2-7
CASTRGRGASREQYF
>TRBV7-9|TRBJ2-7
CASRQPGQGDYEQYF
>TRBV11-2|TRBJ2-7
CASSFQPGSSYEQYF
>TRBV7-3|TRBJ2-1
CASSFGGASSYNEQFF
>TRBV5-1|TRBJ2-1
CASSIRFGLSGGLNEQFF
>TRBV4-3|TRBJ2-7
CASSQNQIAGGPNPYEQYF
>TRBV7-8|TRBJ2-1
CASSLASRLAEGGTYNEQFF
>TRBV29-1|TRBJ2-7
CSVEEGRGYEQYF
>TRBV5-1|TRBJ2-1
CASSLPTYNEQFF
>TRBV29-1|TRBJ2-3
CSVTGHGTDTQYF
>TRBV20-1|TRBJ2-3
CSARAWELAGPPTDTQYF
>TRBV6-5|TRBJ2-3
CASSYSTEKGRTDTQYF
>TRBV3-1|TRBJ2-3
CASSPGVNPTDTQYF
>TRBV29-1|TRBJ2-7
CSVEGQGTYEQYF
>TRBV6-5|TRBJ2-1
CASRDRGAYNEQFF
>TRBV6-2/TRBV6-3|TRBJ2-7
CASSYFTGYSSYEQYF
>TRBV4-1|TRBJ1-1
CASSQGYRNTEAFF
>TRBV7-3|TRBJ2-7
CASSPGLASEQYF
>TRBV5-5|TRBJ2-7
CASSDGGDEQYF
>TRBV30|TRBJ1-2
CAWATTNYGYTF
>TRBV11-2|TRBJ2-7
CASIGSTYEQYF
>TRBV29-1|TRBJ2-3
CSVGGQGRTDTQYF
>TRBV28|TRBJ1-5
CASSLRYSNQPQHF
>TRBV7-7|TRBJ2-7
CASSAAGTSGVRYEQYF
>TRBV5-1|TRBJ1-3
CASSLDRPGSGNTIYF